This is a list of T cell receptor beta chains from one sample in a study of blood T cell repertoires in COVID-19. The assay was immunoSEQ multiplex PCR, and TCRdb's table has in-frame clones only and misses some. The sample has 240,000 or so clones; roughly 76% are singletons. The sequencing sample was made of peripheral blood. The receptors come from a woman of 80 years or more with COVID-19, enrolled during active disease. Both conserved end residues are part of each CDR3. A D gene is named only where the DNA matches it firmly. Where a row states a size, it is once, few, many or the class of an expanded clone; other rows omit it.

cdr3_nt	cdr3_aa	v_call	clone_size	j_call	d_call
TGCGCCAGCAGCCCCGACGGGGTGGGGAACACCATATATTTT	CASSPDGVGNTIYF	TRBV5-1	few	TRBJ1-3	NA
TGTGCCAGCAGTTTGATTCCAGGGGGCGCCAACTATGGCTACACCTTC	CASSLIPGGANYGYTF	TRBV2	NA	TRBJ1-2	TRBD1
TGCGCCAGCAGCTTGGCCGCAGGAACTAATGAAAAACTGTTTTTT	CASSLAAGTNEKLFF	TRBV5-1	once	TRBJ1-4	NA
TGTGCCAGCAGTCGACTATTGGGGGGTAATACGCAGTATTTT	CASSRLLGGNTQYF	TRBV11-2	NA	TRBJ2-3	NA
TGCGCCAGCAGCGCCCGGGAGGGAGGAAACACCATATATTTT	CASSAREGGNTIYF	TRBV5-1	NA	TRBJ1-3	NA
TGTGCCAGCTCACCACCGGCGGGAGGCCGCACAGATACGCAGTATTTT	CASSPPAGGRTDTQYF	TRBV18	NA	TRBJ2-3	TRBD2
TGTGCCACCAGCAGAGATCGGGGGGAGGGAGAGACCCAGTACTTC	CATSRDRGEGETQYF	TRBV15	NA	TRBJ2-5	TRBD2
TGTGCCAGCTCACCTCGACAGGCTTTGAACACTGAAGCTTTCTTT	CASSPRQALNTEAFF	TRBV18	NA	TRBJ1-1	NA
TGTGCCAGCAGCTTACAGTCCTATGGCTACACCTTC	CASSLQSYGYTF	TRBV3-1/TRBV3-2	few	TRBJ1-2	NA
TGCGCCAGCAGCACCGGACTAGCGGGAACTTCCTACAATGAGCAGTTCTTC	CASSTGLAGTSYNEQFF	TRBV5-1	NA	TRBJ2-1	TRBD2
TGTGCCAGCAGCCAGGAAAAGACAGGGGGCATATCGCTGTTTTTT	CASSQEKTGGISLFF	TRBV3-1/TRBV3-2	NA	TRBJ1-4	TRBD1
TGTGCCAGCAGCTCCGGGACTAACGACGTAGTCCACAATGAGCAGTTCTTC	CASSSGTNDVVHNEQFF	TRBV7-2	NA	TRBJ2-1	TRBD2
TGTGCCAGCACCCCCTCAAGCCAGGGTCCTTACACCTTC	CASTPSSQGPYTF	TRBV6-6	few	TRBJ1-2	NA
TGTGCCAGCAGTCGCCCGGGGACAGGGGCATACGAGCAGTACTTC	CASSRPGTGAYEQYF	TRBV28	NA	TRBJ2-7	TRBD1
TGTGCCAGCTCACCAGGGGACAGGGGCTATGGCTACACCTTC	CASSPGDRGYGYTF	TRBV18	NA	TRBJ1-2	TRBD1
TGTGCCAGCAGCTTGTGGGACAGGGGGCTTCAGCCCCAGCATTTT	CASSLWDRGLQPQHF	TRBV5-5	NA	TRBJ1-5	TRBD1
TGTGCCAGCAGTCAAGCGGGGGACCTTGACTACGAGCAGTACTTC	CASSQAGDLDYEQYF	TRBV6-6	NA	TRBJ2-7	TRBD2
TGTGCCAGCAGCTCTCTAGCGGGAACTGAGACCCAGTACTTC	CASSSLAGTETQYF	TRBV7-9	NA	TRBJ2-5	TRBD2
TGTGCCAGTCGACCTTCAGGGACTAGCGGGAGTAAAAATGAGCAGTTCTTC	CASRPSGTSGSKNEQFF	TRBV19	NA	TRBJ2-1	TRBD2
TGTGCCAGCAGTCGACTCAGGGGGCAGCCCCAGCATTTT	CASSRLRGQPQHF	TRBV6-5	once	TRBJ1-5	TRBD1
TGTGCCAGCAGCAGAGCGGGAGGGCCGGCCGAGCAGTACTTC	CASSRAGGPAEQYF	TRBV11-2	NA	TRBJ2-7	TRBD2
TGTGCCAGCAGCCCACACAGAGTAGCGGGGCTCTACGAGCAGTACTTC	CASSPHRVAGLYEQYF	TRBV7-3	NA	TRBJ2-7	TRBD2
TGTGCCAGCAGCACTGGGACTAGCGGGCAAGAGACCCAGTACTTC	CASSTGTSGQETQYF	TRBV7-3	NA	TRBJ2-5	TRBD2
TGTGCCAGTAGTATAGCCCACCGGGACAGGGGGCACTACGAGCAGTACTTC	CASSIAHRDRGHYEQYF	TRBV19	few	TRBJ2-7	TRBD1
TGTGCCAGCAGTGGGCGGGCCTATGGCTACACCTTC	CASSGRAYGYTF	TRBV28	NA	TRBJ1-2	NA
TGTGCCAGCTCACCAGGACACTCCTACGAGCAGTACTTC	CASSPGHSYEQYF	TRBV18	once	TRBJ2-7	NA
TGTGCCAGCTCACCGATCCAGGGGGGTGAGCAGTACTTC	CASSPIQGGEQYF	TRBV18	NA	TRBJ2-7	NA
TGTGCCAGTAGTTCTTTCCAGGGCCGCACCGGGGAGCTGTTTTTT	CASSSFQGRTGELFF	TRBV19	NA	TRBJ2-2	NA
TGTGCCATCAGTGAGAGCCAGGATCAGCCCCAGCATTTT	CAISESQDQPQHF	TRBV10-3	few	TRBJ1-5	NA
TGTGCCAGCAGCTTAGCGTGGGACAGGGCGTCCTACAATGAGCAGTTCTTC	CASSLAWDRASYNEQFF	TRBV7-9	few	TRBJ2-1	TRBD1
TGTGCCAGCAGTTCCCCATATGGCTACACCTTC	CASSSPYGYTF	TRBV6-6	NA	TRBJ1-2	NA
TGTGCCAGTAGTTCAGCGAATAACTATGGCTACACCTTC	CASSSANNYGYTF	TRBV19	NA	TRBJ1-2	NA
TGTGCCAGCCATACTAGTTCCTACAATGAGCAGTTCTTC	CASHTSSYNEQFF	TRBV28	once	TRBJ2-1	NA
TGCAGTGCTTCCCGGTTGGAGACCCAGTACTTC	CSASRLETQYF	TRBV20-1	NA	TRBJ2-5	NA
TGTGCCTGGACCAAATCCTCAGGGGTTCCTTTCTTT	CAWTKSSGVPFF	TRBV30	NA	TRBJ1-1	NA
TGTGCCAGCAGCGCCCGGGCGGGTCCCTACAATGAGCAGTTCTTC	CASSARAGPYNEQFF	TRBV9	NA	TRBJ2-1	NA
TGTGCCAGCAGCCCGACACGCAGAGCTTCCGAGCAGTACTTC	CASSPTRRASEQYF	TRBV2	NA	TRBJ2-7	NA
TGTGCCAGCAGGTTTCGGACAGGGATCGGCGAGCAGTACTTC	CASRFRTGIGEQYF	TRBV6-6	NA	TRBJ2-7	TRBD1
TGTGCCAGCAGCACGAGGCCCGGGACAGGGGTTTTCAAGTCCTACAATGAGCAGTTCTTC	CASSTRPGTGVFKSYNEQFF	TRBV6-2/TRBV6-3	few	TRBJ2-1	TRBD1
TGTGCCAGCAGCCTCACTAGGAGGTTGGAGACCCAGTACTTC	CASSLTRRLETQYF	TRBV5-4	NA	TRBJ2-5	NA
TGTGCCAGCAGCTTAGGACTTTACAATGAGCAGTTCTTC	CASSLGLYNEQFF	TRBV7-2	NA	TRBJ2-1	NA
TGTGCCAGCTCACCGGGGGGGACAGGGACCGGCTCTGGAAACACCATATATTTT	CASSPGGTGTGSGNTIYF	TRBV18	NA	TRBJ1-3	TRBD1
TGTGCCAGCTCACCAAACCAGGGGGGACTCTATGGCTACACCTTC	CASSPNQGGLYGYTF	TRBV18	NA	TRBJ1-2	TRBD1
TGTGCCAGCAGCGTAGGAGGGCCGCAAGAGACCCAGTACTTC	CASSVGGPQETQYF	TRBV9	NA	TRBJ2-5	NA
TGTGCCAGCAGCTTTGGGACTCCTATAAATGAGCAGTTCTTC	CASSFGTPINEQFF	TRBV5-4	NA	TRBJ2-1	NA
TGTGCCAGCTCAGGACAGGGGAATTCACCCCTCCACTTT	CASSGQGNSPLHF	TRBV18	NA	TRBJ1-6	TRBD1